This is a list of T cell receptor beta chains from one sample in a study of T cells in Graves' hyperthyroidism and ophthalmopathy. TCRdb fed the multiplex PCR reads into MiXCR, producing one record per CDR3 protein. The table has hundreds of thousands of distinct CDR3 sequences, 15% to 20% seen once. Source material: blood. These receptors all stem from a woman aged 25 to 45 with Graves' hyperthyroidism. Each CDR3 is given with its conserved first and last residue. D genes are given only for firm matches. A row's size may be missing; if present it is once, few, many or a size class.

D,size,V,J,CDR3,DNA
-,few,TRBV6-6,TRBJ1-6,CASSYQDGPNSPLHF,TGTGCCAGCAGTTACCAGGACGGCCCAAATTCACCCCTCCACTTT
-,many,TRBV2,TRBJ2-7,CASSGQSSSRGEQYF,TGTGCCAGCAGTGGTCAGTCCTCTTCACGTGGGGAGCAGTACTTC
-,many,TRBV2,TRBJ2-7,CASTKGGSSYEQYF,TGTGCCAGCACCAAGGGGGGGAGCTCCTACGAGCAGTACTTC
-,many,TRBV20-1,TRBJ2-7,CSARPRIAVTYEQYF,TGCAGTGCTAGGCCCCGAATAGCCGTTACCTACGAGCAGTACTTC
-,-,TRBV24-1,TRBJ2-5,CATSDSVTPQETQYF,TGTGCCACCAGTGACAGTGTCACACCTCAAGAGACCCAGTACTTC
-,-,TRBV7-2,TRBJ1-3,CASSSTSGNTIYF,TGTGCCAGCAGCTCTACCTCTGGAAACACCATATATTTT
-,few,TRBV7-9,TRBJ2-1,CASSPSGVDEQFF,TGTGCCAGCAGCCCGTCCGGGGTGGATGAGCAGTTCTTC
TRBD1,many,TRBV12-3/TRBV12-4,TRBJ2-5,CASSKQGQGRETQYF,TGTGCCAGCAGCAAACAGGGACAGGGGAGGGAGACCCAGTACTTC
-,many,TRBV18,TRBJ2-3,CASSPLRTSGTDTQYF,TGTGCCAGCTCACCACTTAGGACGTCTGGCACAGATACGCAGTATTTT
-,many,TRBV20-1,TRBJ2-5,CSASLTGQETQYF,TGCAGTGCTAGCCTTACGGGGCAAGAGACCCAGTACTTC
-,many,TRBV7-9,TRBJ2-1,CATRGGNEQFF,TGTGCCACCCGGGGCGGCAATGAGCAGTTCTTC
-,-,TRBV5-1,TRBJ1-2,CASSVMTVSNYGYTF,TGCGCCAGCAGCGTGATGACAGTTTCTAACTATGGCTACACCTTC
-,few,TRBV20-1,TRBJ2-7,CSAPTRSRYEQYF,TGCAGTGCCCCGACTAGGAGTCGATACGAGCAGTACTTC
-,-,TRBV19,TRBJ1-5,CASSIDVGREGDQPQHF,TGTGCCAGTAGTATAGATGTTGGCAGGGAAGGGGATCAGCCCCAGCATTTT
-,many,TRBV19,TRBJ1-1,CASSIALNTEAFF,TGTGCCAGTAGTATCGCTTTGAACACTGAAGCTTTCTTT
TRBD2,few,TRBV5-1,TRBJ2-3,CASSLPLAGGTDTQYF,TGCGCCAGCAGCTTGCCGTTAGCGGGAGGAACAGATACGCAGTATTTT
TRBD2,few,TRBV4-3,TRBJ2-5,CASSQGGGLAGGQETQYF,TGCGCCAGCAGCCAAGGGGGGGGACTAGCGGGAGGGCAAGAGACCCAGTACTTC
-,-,TRBV7-9,TRBJ2-7,CASSRSTGEQYF,TGTGCCAGCAGCCGCAGTACGGGGGAGCAGTACTTC
-,few,TRBV15,TRBJ2-1,CATSRAGENEQFF,TGTGCCACCAGCAGAGCGGGGGAGAATGAGCAGTTCTTC
TRBD2,many,TRBV2,TRBJ2-7,CASSGTSGSSTYEQYF,TGTGCCAGCTCAGGGACTAGCGGGAGTTCCACCTACGAGCAGTACTTC
-,many,TRBV12-3/TRBV12-4,TRBJ2-7,CASSLLEATYEQYF,TGTGCCAGCAGTTTACTTGAAGCCACCTACGAGCAGTACTTC
-,many,TRBV12-3/TRBV12-4,TRBJ1-5,CASSLVTPNQPQHF,TGTGCCAGCAGTTTAGTTACCCCCAATCAGCCCCAGCATTTT
TRBD1,-,TRBV18,TRBJ2-1,CASSPPGQGAYNEQFF,TGTGCCAGCTCACCCCCCGGACAGGGGGCATACAATGAGCAGTTCTTC
TRBD1,many,TRBV9,TRBJ2-3,CASSVVGQGTDTQYF,TGTGCCAGCAGCGTAGTGGGACAGGGAACAGATACGCAGTATTTT
TRBD1,many,TRBV28,TRBJ1-5,CASSPFRTGDQPQHF,TGTGCCAGCAGTCCATTTAGGACAGGGGATCAGCCCCAGCATTTT
-,few,TRBV6-1,TRBJ2-5,CASSEAGGTVQETQYF,TGTGCCAGCAGTGAAGCAGGGGGAACAGTCCAAGAGACCCAGTACTTC
TRBD1,-,TRBV24-1,TRBJ2-3,CATSDRDRRADTQYF,TGTGCCACCAGTGATCGGGACAGGCGGGCAGATACGCAGTATTTT
-,-,TRBV6-1,TRBJ1-4,CASSLVQTGQGEKLFF,TGTGCCAGCAGCCTCGTACAAACAGGGCAGGGCGAAAAACTGTTTTTT
TRBD1,-,TRBV19,TRBJ2-2,CASSMAGQGSPGELFF,TGTGCCAGTAGTATGGCAGGACAGGGTTCACCCGGGGAGCTGTTTTTT
TRBD2,-,TRBV18,TRBJ2-2,CASSPPSGNTGELFF,TGTGCCAGCTCACCGCCTAGCGGAAACACCGGGGAGCTGTTTTTT
-,few,TRBV27,TRBJ1-5,CASSWDERQPQHF,TGTGCCAGCAGTTGGGACGAGCGTCAGCCCCAGCATTTT
TRBD2,many,TRBV20-1,TRBJ2-7,CSARDRTSDEQYF,TGCAGTGCTAGAGATAGGACTAGCGACGAGCAGTACTTC
TRBD2,-,TRBV19,TRBJ2-7,CASSKGDWERGDYEQYF,TGTGCCAGTAGTAAGGGAGATTGGGAGCGGGGCGACTACGAGCAGTACTTC
-,many,TRBV28,TRBJ1-1,CASEGHINTEAFF,TGTGCCTCTGAGGGGCATATCAACACTGAAGCTTTCTTT
TRBD2,few,TRBV18,TRBJ2-3,CASSPGEGDTQYF,TGTGCCAGCTCACCAGGGGAGGGAGATACGCAGTATTTT
-,-,TRBV27,TRBJ1-5,CASAVQAYQPQHF,TGTGCCAGCGCGGTCCAGGCCTATCAGCCCCAGCATTTT
TRBD2,few,TRBV20-1,TRBJ2-2,CSARTSGSFAGELFF,TGCAGTGCACGAACTAGCGGGAGTTTCGCCGGGGAGCTGTTTTTT
TRBD2,-,TRBV9,TRBJ2-2,CASSGGLAAGELFF,TGTGCCAGCAGCGGGGGACTAGCGGCGGGGGAGCTGTTTTTT
TRBD2,many,TRBV28,TRBJ2-1,CASSFGTSGRYEQFF,TGTGCCAGCAGTTTCGGGACTAGCGGGAGGTATGAGCAGTTCTTC
-,few,TRBV30,TRBJ2-3,CAWSVGGADTDTQYF,TGTGCCTGGAGTGTTGGGGGAGCAGACACAGATACGCAGTATTTT
TRBD1,once,TRBV11-2,TRBJ2-5,CASSYGTGHQETQYF,TGTGCCAGCAGCTATGGGACAGGGCACCAAGAGACCCAGTACTTC
-,few,TRBV27,TRBJ2-2,CASSLFGGGIAGELFF,TGTGCCAGCAGTTTATTTGGGGGCGGTATAGCCGGGGAGCTGTTTTTT
-,few,TRBV12-3/TRBV12-4,TRBJ1-2,CASSLTPYGYTF,TGTGCCAGCAGTTTAACCCCCTATGGCTACACCTTC
-,-,TRBV29-1,TRBJ1-1,CSARGDAEAFF,TGCAGTGCGAGGGGTGACGCTGAAGCTTTCTTT
TRBD2,few,TRBV6-1,TRBJ2-2,CATKEGLAGTGELFF,TGTGCAACTAAGGAGGGACTAGCGGGCACCGGGGAGCTGTTTTTT
-,many,TRBV15,TRBJ1-2,CATNDVKRAATNYGYTF,TGTGCCACCAACGATGTTAAGAGGGCTGCGACTAACTATGGCTACACCTTC
TRBD1,-,TRBV6-4,TRBJ2-3,CASGRTGQGWTDTQYF,TGTGCCAGCGGACGTACGGGACAGGGGTGGACAGATACGCAGTATTTT
-,few,TRBV20-1,TRBJ1-1,CSARDRWAHTEAFF,TGCAGTGCTAGAGATAGGTGGGCTCACACTGAAGCTTTCTTT
-,few,TRBV27,TRBJ1-2,CASRPGEYGYTF,TGTGCCAGCAGGCCTGGGGAGTATGGCTACACCTTC
-,many,TRBV3-1,TRBJ2-3,CASSGTRGGDTQYF,TGTGCCAGCAGCGGAACTAGAGGGGGAGATACGCAGTATTTT
-,-,TRBV11-2,TRBJ1-3,CASSLEGMGAGNTIYF,TGTGCCAGCAGCTTAGAAGGAATGGGGGCTGGAAACACCATATATTTT